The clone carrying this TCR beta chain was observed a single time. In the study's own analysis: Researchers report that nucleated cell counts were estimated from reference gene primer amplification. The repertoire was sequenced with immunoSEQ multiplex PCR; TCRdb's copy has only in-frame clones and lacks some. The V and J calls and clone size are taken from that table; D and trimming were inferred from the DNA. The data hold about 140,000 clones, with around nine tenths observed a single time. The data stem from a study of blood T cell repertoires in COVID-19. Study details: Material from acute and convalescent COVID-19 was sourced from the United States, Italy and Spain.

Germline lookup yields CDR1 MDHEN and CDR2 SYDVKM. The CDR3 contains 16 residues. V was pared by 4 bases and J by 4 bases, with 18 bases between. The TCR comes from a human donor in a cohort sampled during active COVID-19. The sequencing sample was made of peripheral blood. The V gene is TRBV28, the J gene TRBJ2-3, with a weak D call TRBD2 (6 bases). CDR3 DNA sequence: TGTGCCAGCAGTTCCCCCTTAGGTAGCGGTCCAGATACGCAGTATTTT. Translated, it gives CASSSPLGSGPDTQYF.